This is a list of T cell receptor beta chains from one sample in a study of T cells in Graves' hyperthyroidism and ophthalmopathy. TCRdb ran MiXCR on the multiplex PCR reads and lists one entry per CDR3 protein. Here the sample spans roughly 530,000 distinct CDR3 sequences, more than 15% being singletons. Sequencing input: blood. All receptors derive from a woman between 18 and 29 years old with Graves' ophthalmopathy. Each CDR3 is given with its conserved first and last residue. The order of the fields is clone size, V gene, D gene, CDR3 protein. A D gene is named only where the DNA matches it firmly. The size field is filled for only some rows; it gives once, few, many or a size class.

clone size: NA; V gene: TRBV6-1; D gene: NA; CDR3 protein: CASSEWAFGYNEQFF
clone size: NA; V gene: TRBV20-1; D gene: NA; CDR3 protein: CSARRGYSTDTQYF
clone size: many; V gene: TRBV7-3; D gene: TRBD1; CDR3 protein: CASSQDRDYGYTF
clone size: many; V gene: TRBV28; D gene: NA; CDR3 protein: CASSFSVERMNTEAFF
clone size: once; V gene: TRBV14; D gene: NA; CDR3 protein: CASSQIPDTEAFF
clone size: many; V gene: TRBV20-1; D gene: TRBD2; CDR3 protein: CSARVKAGGSYEQYF
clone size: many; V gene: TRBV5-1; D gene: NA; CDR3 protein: CASSAGHLNTEAFF
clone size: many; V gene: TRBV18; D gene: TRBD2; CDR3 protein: CASSPSSGGARDTQYF
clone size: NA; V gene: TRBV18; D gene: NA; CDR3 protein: CASSPLGGSMTEQYF
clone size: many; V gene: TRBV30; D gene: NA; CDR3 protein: CAWSGGQINQPQHF
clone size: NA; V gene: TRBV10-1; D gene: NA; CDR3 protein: CASSEGIDGPTDTQYF
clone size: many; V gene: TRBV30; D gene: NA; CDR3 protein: CAWSAQGRGSNQPQHF
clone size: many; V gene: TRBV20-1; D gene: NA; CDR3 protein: CSARGDEQFF
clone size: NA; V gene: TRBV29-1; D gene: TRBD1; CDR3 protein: CSAAFPGQGGTNEKLFF
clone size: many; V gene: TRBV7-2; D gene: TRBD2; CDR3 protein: CASSSRLAQETQYF
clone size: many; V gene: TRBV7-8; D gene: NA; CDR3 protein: CASSLDGDRSPLHF
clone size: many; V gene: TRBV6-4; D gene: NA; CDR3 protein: CASHGGPNRNTEAFF
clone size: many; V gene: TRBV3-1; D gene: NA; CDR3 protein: CASSIRQNYGYTF
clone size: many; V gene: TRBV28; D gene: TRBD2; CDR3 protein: CASSHEGSGGLRPYF
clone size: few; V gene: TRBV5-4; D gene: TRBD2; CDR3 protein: CASSIAGGASYNEQFF
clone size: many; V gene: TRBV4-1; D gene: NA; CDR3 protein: CASSQARQAYEQYF
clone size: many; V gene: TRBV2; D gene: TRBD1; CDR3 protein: CASRSGQGYIVDTF
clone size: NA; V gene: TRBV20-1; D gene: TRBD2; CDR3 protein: CSADGTSGGLQETQYF
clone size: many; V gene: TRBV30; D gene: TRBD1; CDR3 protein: CAWAPGQGYGNEQFF
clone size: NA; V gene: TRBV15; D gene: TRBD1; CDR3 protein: CATSREVGQGGSPLHF
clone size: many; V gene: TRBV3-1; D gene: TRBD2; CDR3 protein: CASSPRPSGGYEDETQYF
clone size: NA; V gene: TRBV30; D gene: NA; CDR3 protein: CAWGPVNTEAFF
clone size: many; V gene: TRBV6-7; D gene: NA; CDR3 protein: CASRYYRVESTEAFF
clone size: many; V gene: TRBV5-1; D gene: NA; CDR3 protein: CASSLAQGGGPYNEQFF
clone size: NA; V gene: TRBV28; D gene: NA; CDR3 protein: CASSLVVPYNEKLFF
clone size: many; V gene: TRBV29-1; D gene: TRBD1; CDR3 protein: CSVVNRGVNEQFF
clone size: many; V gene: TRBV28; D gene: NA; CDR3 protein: CASSFAGVNEQFF
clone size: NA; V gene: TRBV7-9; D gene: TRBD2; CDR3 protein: CATASGGLEQFF
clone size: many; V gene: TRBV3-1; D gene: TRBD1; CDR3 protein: CASSQGQGKRNNEQFF
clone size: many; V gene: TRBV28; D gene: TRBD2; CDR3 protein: CASSERDLGGEQYF
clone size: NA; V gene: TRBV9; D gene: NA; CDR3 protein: CASSVVGEDYGYTF
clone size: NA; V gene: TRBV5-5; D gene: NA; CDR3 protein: CASSLTARVTRYGYTF
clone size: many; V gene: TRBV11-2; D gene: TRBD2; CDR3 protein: CASSYWASGSSGELFF
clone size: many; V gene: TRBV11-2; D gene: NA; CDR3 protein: CASSPRATDTQYF